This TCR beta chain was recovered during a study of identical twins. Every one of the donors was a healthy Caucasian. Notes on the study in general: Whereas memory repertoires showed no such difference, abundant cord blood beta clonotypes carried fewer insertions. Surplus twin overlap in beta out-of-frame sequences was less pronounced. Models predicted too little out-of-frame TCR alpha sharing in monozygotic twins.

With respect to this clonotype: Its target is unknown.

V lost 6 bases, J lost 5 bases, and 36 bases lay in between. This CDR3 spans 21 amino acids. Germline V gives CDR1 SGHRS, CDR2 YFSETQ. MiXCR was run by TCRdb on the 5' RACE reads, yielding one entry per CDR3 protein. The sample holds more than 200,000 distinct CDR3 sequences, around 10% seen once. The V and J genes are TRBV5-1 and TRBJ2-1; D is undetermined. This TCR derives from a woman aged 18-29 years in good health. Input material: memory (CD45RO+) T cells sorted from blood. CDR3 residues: CASTRSPGFEYSPTGHNEQFF. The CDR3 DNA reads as TGCGCCAGCACCCGATCCCCCGGATTCGAGTATAGCCCGACCGGGCACAATGAGCAGTTCTTC.